These T cell receptor beta chains were read from a single sample in a study of T-cell reconstitution after alpha-beta-depleted transplantation in children. TCRdb reprocessed the PCR reads with MiXCR, giving one entry per CDR3 protein. The sample gives around 450,000 distinct CDR3 sequences, roughly 10% of which show up once; 2% to 2.5% is in the top ten. The starting material was PBMCs, obtained before TCRalphabeta/CD19-depleted stem cell transplant. These receptors all stem from a child aged 2-15 years with inherited bone marrow failure, due to receive a stem cell transplant. Each CDR3 is given with its conserved first and last residue. Each record gives: J gene, clone size, D gene, V gene, CDR3 protein, CDR3 DNA. D genes are given only for firm matches. The size entry is marked missing in some rows and otherwise reads once, few, many or a size class.

>TRBJ1-1|many|-|TRBV20-1
CSAREAGNTEAFF
TGCAGTGCTAGAGAGGCAGGGAACACTGAAGCTTTCTTT
>TRBJ2-1|many|TRBD2|TRBV20-1
CSAEVAGGSIYNEQFF
TGCAGTGCAGAAGTAGCGGGAGGGAGTATCTACAATGAGCAGTTCTTC
>TRBJ2-1|many|-|TRBV4-3
CASSQEGDSYNEQFF
TGCGCCAGCAGCCAAGAGGGGGATTCCTACAATGAGCAGTTCTTC
>TRBJ2-7|few|TRBD2|TRBV28
CASSLKLAGGDEQYF
TGTGCCAGCAGTCTAAAACTAGCGGGAGGGGACGAGCAGTACTTC
>TRBJ2-1|many|-|TRBV7-9
CASSLLGVTPINEQFF
TGTGCCAGCAGCCTCCTAGGAGTGACCCCTATCAATGAGCAGTTCTTC
>TRBJ2-3|few|TRBD2|TRBV15
CATSRGSGRFTDTQYF
TGTGCCACCAGCAGAGGTAGCGGGAGGTTCACAGATACGCAGTATTTT
>TRBJ1-4|many|-|TRBV20-1
CSARDPSLREKLFF
TGCAGTGCTAGAGATCCGAGTCTCCGTGAAAAACTGTTTTTT
>TRBJ2-1|many|TRBD2|TRBV29-1
CSVEQTSGRDGEQFF
TGCAGCGTTGAGCAGACTAGCGGGAGGGACGGTGAGCAGTTCTTC
>TRBJ2-5|-|-|TRBV6-1
CASSEGGQRETQYF
TGTGCCAGCAGTGAAGGGGGTCAGCGGGAGACCCAGTACTTC
>TRBJ1-5|many|TRBD1|TRBV27
CASSLYDRGQPQHF
TGTGCCAGCAGTTTATATGACAGGGGTCAGCCCCAGCATTTT
>TRBJ1-5|many|-|TRBV27
CASSDHGGQPQHF
TGTGCCAGCAGTGACCACGGAGGTCAGCCCCAGCATTTT
>TRBJ2-3|many|-|TRBV6-5
CASSQAGVGQYF
TGTGCCAGCAGCCAAGCAGGAGTTGGCCAGTATTTT